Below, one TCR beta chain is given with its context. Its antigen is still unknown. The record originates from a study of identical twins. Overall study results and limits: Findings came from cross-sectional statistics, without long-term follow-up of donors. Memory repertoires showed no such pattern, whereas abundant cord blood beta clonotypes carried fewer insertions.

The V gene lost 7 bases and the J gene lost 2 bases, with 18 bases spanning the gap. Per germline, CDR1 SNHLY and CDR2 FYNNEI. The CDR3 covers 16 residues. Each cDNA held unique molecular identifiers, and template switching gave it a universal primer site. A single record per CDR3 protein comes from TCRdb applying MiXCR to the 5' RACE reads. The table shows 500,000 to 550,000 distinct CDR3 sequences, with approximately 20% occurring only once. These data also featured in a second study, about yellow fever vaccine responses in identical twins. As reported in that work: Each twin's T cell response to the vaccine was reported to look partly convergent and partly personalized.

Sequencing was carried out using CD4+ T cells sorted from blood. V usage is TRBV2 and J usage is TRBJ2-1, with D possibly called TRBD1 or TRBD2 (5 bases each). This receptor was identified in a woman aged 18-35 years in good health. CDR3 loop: CASKQRGASPYNEQFF. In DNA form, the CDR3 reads TGTGCCAGCAAACAACGTGGGGCTAGCCCCTACAATGAGCAGTTCTTC.